Listed here are 9 T cell receptor beta chains from one sample, sequenced in a study of cytomegalovirus exposure and HLA in healthy donors. The data were produced by immunoSEQ multiplex PCR, yet TCRdb's version contains in-frame clones alone and is incomplete. The data show more than 95,000 clones, 89% seen once. Sequencing used PBMCs. These receptors were taken from a young woman in good health and CMV-seronegative.

The chain employs TRBV29-1 and TRBJ1-2; 7 bases match TRBD1. Germline V gene lookup returns CDR1 SQVTM and CDR2 ANQGSEA. The CDR3 has 13 residues. V dropped 7 bases and J dropped 6; count of bases not matched to a gene: 11. The CDR3 region is CSDRNRGWDGYTF. The CDR3 DNA follows: TGCAGCGATAGGAACAGGGGTTGGGATGGCTACACCTTC.

V gene TRBV6-6 combines with J gene TRBJ2-7, with D possibly TRBD2 on 5 matching bases. The V gene's germline CDR1 is MNHNY and CDR2 SVGAGI (reference sequence). This CDR3 spans 13 amino acids. Trimming removed 6 bases at V and 3 bases at J, with 12 bases between. CDR3 sequence (DNA): TGTGCCAGCAGGTCCGGGGTGAACTACGAGCAGTACTTC. This gives the protein CASRSGVNYEQYF.

V and J are TRBV6-5 and TRBJ1-3; D is perhaps TRBD1 (5 bases). Looked up from germline, CDR1 is MNHEY and CDR2 is SVGAGI. V was shortened by 6 bases and J by 2 bases, with 8 bases between the two germline ends. The CDR3 runs 13 residues. The DNA for the CDR3 is TGTGCCAGCAGAACGGGGGCTGGAAACACCATATATTTT. It encodes CASRTGAGNTIYF.

This clone has more than one count but fewer than ten. The chain combines TRBV7-8 with TRBJ1-2, with a tentative D call TRBD1 (5 bases). Deletions cut 4 bases from V and 10 bases from J, with 16 bases between. Germline V gene lookup returns CDR1 SGHVS and CDR2 FQNEAQ. The CDR3 totals 13 residues. The CDR3 sequence: CASSYRTLRNYTF. CDR3 nucleotide sequence: TGTGCCAGCAGCTATCGGACACTGCGGAACTACACCTTC. Variable domain in full (rest from reference TRBV7-8 and TRBJ1-2): GAGVSQSPRYKVAKRGQDVALRCDPISGHVSLFWYQQALGQGPEFLTYFQNEAQLDKSGLPSDRFFAERPEGSVSTLKIQRTQQEDSAVYLCASSYRTLRNYTFGSGTRLTVV.

The J gene is TRBJ2-2, the V gene TRBV7-8; 12 positions match TRBD2. The CDR3 totals 17 residues. The germline CDR1 and CDR2 sequences are SGHVS and FQNEAQ. V was clipped by 5 bases and J by 1 base; unmatched bases: 5. CDR3: CASSTRTSGKNTGELFF. The CDR3 coding sequence is TGTGCCAGCAGCACCCGGACTAGCGGGAAGAACACCGGGGAGCTGTTTTTT.

V and J are TRBV11-2 and TRBJ1-4, with TRBD1 identical over 11 bases. The trim removed 5 bases at V and 7 bases at J, leaving 6 bases unmatched. CDR1 is SGHAT and CDR2 is FQNNGV in the germline V gene. The CDR3 loop spans 15 amino acids. CDR3 coding DNA: TGTGCCAGCAGCAGGGGACAGGGGGGGGTTGAAAAACTGTTTTTT. Its protein is CASSRGQGGVEKLFF.

The chain has TRBV5-1 and TRBJ2-1; 9 bases line up with TRBD2. Losses at the gene ends were 4 bases for V and 4 bases for J; bases not matched to a gene: 6. The CDR3 sequence is 15 residues long. The V gene's germline CDR1 is SGHRS and CDR2 YFSETQ. This chain's CDR3 is CASSPGLAEYNEQFF. In DNA form, the CDR3 reads TGCGCCAGCAGCCCGGGACTAGCTGAATACAATGAGCAGTTCTTC.

The chain has TRBV7-6 and TRBJ1-4; D perhaps matches TRBD1 (5 bases). This CDR3 is built from 16 residues. V shed 2 bases and J shed 6 bases, with 16 bases lying between them. The germline V gene encodes CDR1 SGHVS and CDR2 FNYEAQ. The CDR3 sequence is CASSLREQERDEKLFF. The CDR3 DNA sequence: TGTGCCAGCAGCTTACGTGAACAGGAAAGGGATGAAAAACTGTTTTTT.

V gene TRBV19 combines with J gene TRBJ2-7; D is perhaps TRBD1 (6 bases). The CDR3 length is 14 residues. The V end lost 5 bases, the J end lost 4 bases, and 15 bases lay between the germline ends. Germline values: CDR1 LNHDA, CDR2 SQIVND (reference sequence). The CDR3 is CASSGGAGLYEQYF. CDR3 DNA sequence: TGTGCCAGTAGTGGGGGCGCCGGGCTATACGAGCAGTACTTC.